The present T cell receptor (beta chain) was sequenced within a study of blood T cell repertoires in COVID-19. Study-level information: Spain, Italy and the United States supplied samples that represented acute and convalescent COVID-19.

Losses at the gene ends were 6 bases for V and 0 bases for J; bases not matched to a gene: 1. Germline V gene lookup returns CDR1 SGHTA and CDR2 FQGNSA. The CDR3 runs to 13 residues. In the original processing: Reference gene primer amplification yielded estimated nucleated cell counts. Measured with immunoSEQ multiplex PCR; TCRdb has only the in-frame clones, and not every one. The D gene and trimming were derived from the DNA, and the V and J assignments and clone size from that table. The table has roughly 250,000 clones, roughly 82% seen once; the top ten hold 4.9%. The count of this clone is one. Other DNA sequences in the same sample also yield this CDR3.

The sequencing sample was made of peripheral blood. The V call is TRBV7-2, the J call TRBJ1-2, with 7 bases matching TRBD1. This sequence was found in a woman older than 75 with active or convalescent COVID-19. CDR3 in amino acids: CASRGQSNYGYTF. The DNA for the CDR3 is TGTGCCAGCAGGGGACAGTCTAACTATGGCTACACCTTC.